These 5 T cell receptor beta chains share one sample of origin, sequenced in a study of T cell repertoires in cytomegalovirus infection. Via MiXCR, TCRdb re-called the reads, giving one row per CDR3 protein. Altogether about 50,000 distinct CDR3 sequences are present, about 18% being singletons, with the ten largest covering about four fifths. These receptors have no identified antigens. The source material was CD8+ T cells from cultured PBMCs, sampled from culture after CMV antigen stimulation. The receptors stem from a human donor in good health (CMV status not recorded). Some clones in this sample may be carry-over from other donors' samples.

The genes are TRBV10-3 and TRBJ2-7; 11 bases are a match to TRBD2. The CDR3 spans 15 residues. Per germline, CDR1 ENHRY and CDR2 SYGVKD. Losses at the gene ends were 3 bases for V and 4 bases for J; bases not matched to a gene: 5. CDR3 sequence (DNA): TGTGCCATCAGTGACTATAGCGGGGGGGAGTACGAGCAGTACTTC. The encoded protein is CAISDYSGGEYEQYF.

This clonotype was found a few times. V usage is TRBV9 and J usage is TRBJ2-1, with a tentative D call TRBD2 (6 bases). With 1 base removed from V and 7 bases from J, the gap between germline ends came to 18 bases. Germline loops: CDR1 SGDLS, CDR2 YYNGEE. There are 16 residues in the CDR3. This CDR3 is CASSVMTGGSENEQFF. In nucleotides, the CDR3 is TGTGCCAGCAGCGTAATGACCGGGGGAAGCGAAAATGAGCAGTTCTTC.

The V gene is TRBV6-5, the J gene TRBJ2-7, with D perhaps matching TRBD1 or TRBD2 (6 bases each). V dropped 3 bases and J dropped 7 bases, with 10 bases sitting between them. Germline V gene data show CDR1 as MNHEY and CDR2 as SVGAGI. The CDR3 extends over 12 amino acids. The CDR3 coding sequence is TGTGCCAGCAGTTATAGGGGGGAGGAGCAGTACTTC. Its protein product is CASSYRGEEQYF.

V gene TRBV4-1 combines with J gene TRBJ2-1, with 11 bases lining up with TRBD1. The CDR3 loop spans 17 amino acids. With 0 bases clipped from V and 3 bases from J, the junction kept 4 bases outside the gene matches. CDR1 MGHRA and CDR2 YSYEKL come from the germline V gene. This CDR3 reads CASSQERDRGNYNEQFF. In nucleotides, the CDR3 is TGCGCCAGCAGCCAAGAAAGGGACAGGGGGAACTACAATGAGCAGTTCTTC.

The CDR3 region is CASSLSYQLGEQYF. DNA for the CDR3: TGTGCCAGCAGTCTTTCATATCAACTGGGCGAGCAGTACTTC. The rearrangement joins TRBV12-3 or TRBV12-4 to TRBJ2-7; no clear D. This CDR3 has 14 amino acids. Trimming took 5 bases from V and 6 from J, leaving 17 bases between them.